Reported below is one T cell receptor beta chain. Authors' data handling: From reference gene primer amplification, estimates of nucleated cell counts were derived. Sequencing was performed with immunoSEQ multiplex PCR; in TCRdb, only in-frame clones are kept and a portion is missing. The V and J calls and clone size come from that table; D and trimming were worked out from the DNA. The data contain around 380,000 clones, more than 75% of them singletons. These data belong to a study of blood T cell repertoires in COVID-19. Recruits, aged roughly 18 to 95 years, lived in approximately 26 US areas. Which cohort a participant joined came from the clinical history participants gave. Cohort 3 recovery required two negative PCRs, clearance, or symptom resolution. V lost 0 bases, J lost 7 bases, and 6 bases stayed unmatched. Germline V gene data show CDR1 as SGDLS and CDR2 as YYNGEE. There are 15 residues in the CDR3.

Sequenced: PBMCs or T cells enriched from blood (not recorded which). The TCR was taken from a man aged 25-45 years who had recovered from COVID-19. The rearrangement uses TRBV9 and TRBJ2-1, with TRBD2 matching 8 bases. The CDR3 sequence is CASSVDGGGFNEQFF. CDR3 bases: TGTGCCAGCAGCGTAGATGGCGGGGGGTTTAATGAGCAGTTCTTC.